A selection of T cell receptor beta chains follows, all from one sample in a study of Ad26.COV2.S vaccination and SARS-CoV-2 variants. Here immunoSEQ multiplex PCR was the method, and the copy in TCRdb shows in-frame clones only, minus some. The sample has some 390,000 clones; roughly nine tenths are singletons. Here the sequenced sample was peripheral blood, taken in a trial of Ad26.COV2.S vaccine versus placebo. The receptors shown here come from a person between 18 and 60 years old who received the Ad26.COV2.S COVID-19 vaccine or a placebo. Each CDR3 is given with its conserved first and last residue. D genes are given only for firm matches. Some rows mark clone size as missing; the rest say once, few, many or name a class of expanded clone.

j_call d_call v_call clone_size cdr3_aa cdr3_nt
TRBJ1-1 NA TRBV2 NA CARGGARTEAFF TGTGCCAGGGGGGGGGCAAGAACTGAAGCTTTCTTT
TRBJ2-2 TRBD1 TRBV5-1 NA CASSPEAGGTGELFF TGCGCCAGCAGCCCGGAGGCAGGGGGAACCGGGGAGCTGTTTTTT
TRBJ2-1 NA TRBV27 NA CASSDISKVPFF TGTGCCAGCAGCGACATTTCGAAGGTTCCGTTCTTC
TRBJ1-3 NA TRBV10-2 NA CASFDRTRNTIYF TGCGCCAGCTTCGACAGGACAAGAAACACCATATATTTT
TRBJ2-3 TRBD1 TRBV10-2 NA CATRVIPATGDTDTQYF TGCGCCACAAGAGTGATACCAGCGACAGGGGACACAGATACGCAGTATTTT
TRBJ2-2 NA TRBV5-1 NA CASSPLEAGELFF TGCGCCAGCAGTCCCCTCGAGGCGGGGGAGCTGTTTTTT
TRBJ1-2 TRBD1 TRBV27 NA CASSSGTGNRGYTF TGTGCCAGCAGTTCCGGGACAGGGAATAGAGGCTACACCTTC
TRBJ2-3 TRBD2 TRBV6-5 NA CANSPLAGDTQYF TGTGCCAACTCCCCCCTAGCGGGGGATACGCAGTATTTT
TRBJ1-5 NA TRBV6-5 NA CASGPPEAWGPQHF TGTGCCAGTGGCCCCCCCGAGGCTTGGGGGCCCCAGCATTTT
TRBJ1-2 TRBD1 TRBV19 NA CASSETGGSYGYTF TGTGCCAGTAGCGAGACAGGGGGCAGCTATGGCTACACCTTC
TRBJ1-2 NA TRBV19 NA CASRGPSEEGYGYTF TGTGCCAGTAGAGGTCCGTCGGAGGAGGGGTATGGCTACACCTTC
TRBJ1-1 TRBD1 TRBV19 NA CAARTGNTEAFF TGTGCCGCCCGGACAGGGAACACTGAAGCTTTCTTT
TRBJ2-3 TRBD2 TRBV10-1 NA CAGLAGGPLFADTQYF TGCGCCGGACTAGCGGGGGGGCCACTATTCGCAGATACGCAGTATTTT
TRBJ1-2 TRBD1 TRBV9 NA CASSVATTGTNYGYTF TGTGCCAGCAGCGTAGCCACGACAGGGACCAACTATGGCTACACCTTC
TRBJ1-4 NA TRBV10-3 NA CAISQGYEKLFF TGTGCCATCAGTCAGGGGTATGAAAAACTGTTTTTT
TRBJ2-1 NA TRBV30 NA CAWSAVNEEQFF TGTGCCTGGAGTGCCGTCAATGAGGAGCAGTTCTTC
TRBJ1-2 NA TRBV6-1 few CASSERNYGYTF TGTGCCAGCAGTGAACGGAACTATGGCTACACCTTC
TRBJ2-7 NA TRBV5-6 NA CASSFQTYEQYF TGTGCCAGCAGCTTCCAGACTTACGAGCAGTACTTC
TRBJ2-3 NA TRBV11-3 NA CASSLERGSDTQYF TGTGCCAGCAGCTTAGAGCGGGGCTCCGATACGCAGTATTTT
TRBJ2-2 NA TRBV7-2 NA CASSLERAGELFF TGTGCCAGCAGCTTAGAGAGAGCCGGGGAGCTGTTTTTT
TRBJ2-7 TRBD1 TRBV10-1 NA CASSESGDRGTYEQYF TGCGCCAGCAGTGAGTCGGGGGACAGGGGCACCTACGAGCAGTACTTC
TRBJ1-2 NA TRBV28 NA CAGRDNTNYGYTF TGTGCCGGACGGGACAACACTAACTATGGCTACACCTTC
TRBJ2-6 NA TRBV7-9 NA CASSPPAAGANVLTF TGTGCCAGCAGCCCTCCGGCAGCTGGGGCCAACGTCCTGACTTTC
TRBJ1-1 NA TRBV6-5 NA CASSYSNAANTEAFF TGTGCCAGCAGTTACTCGAATGCAGCCAACACTGAAGCTTTCTTT
TRBJ2-7 NA TRBV27 few CASSRVFGQLISYEQYF TGTGCCAGCAGCCGAGTTTTCGGACAGTTGATCTCCTACGAGCAGTACTTC
TRBJ2-4 TRBD2 TRBV20-1 NA CSASVAGASGSIQYF TGCAGTGCTAGTGTAGCGGGGGCCAGCGGGAGCATTCAGTACTTC
TRBJ2-1 TRBD2 TRBV19 NA CASSIGSGGTYNEQFF TGTGCCAGTAGTATTGGTAGCGGGGGGACCTACAATGAGCAGTTCTTC
TRBJ2-7 TRBD2 TRBV5-1 NA CASSWDYTYEQYF TGCGCCAGCAGCTGGGACTACACGTACGAGCAGTACTTC
TRBJ2-7 NA TRBV19 NA CASSTGSIVEQYF TGTGCCAGCTCCACGGGATCCATCGTGGAGCAGTACTTC
TRBJ2-1 NA TRBV4-1 once CASSQDRADEQFF TGCGCCAGCAGCCAAGATCGGGCGGATGAGCAGTTCTTC
TRBJ2-3 NA TRBV19 NA CASREGGTDTQYF TGTGCCAGTCGTGAGGGAGGCACAGATACGCAGTATTTT
TRBJ1-5 NA TRBV19 NA CASSIGGAGGGQPQHF TGTGCCAGTAGTATAGGAGGTGCGGGAGGAGGTCAGCCCCAGCATTTT
TRBJ2-2 TRBD1 TRBV2 NA CASSVEGQAIANTGELFF TGTGCCAGCAGTGTGGAGGGACAGGCAATCGCGAACACCGGGGAGCTGTTTTTT
TRBJ1-1 NA TRBV12-3/TRBV12-4 NA CASRAGGSTEAFF TGTGCCAGCAGGGCGGGGGGGAGCACTGAAGCTTTCTTT
TRBJ2-7 NA TRBV5-1 once CASRSGLTTYEQYF TGCGCCAGCAGATCGGGACTGACTACCTACGAGCAGTACTTC
TRBJ1-2 TRBD1 TRBV18 once CASSHSQTGWDGYTF TGTGCCAGCTCACATTCTCAGACAGGGTGGGACGGCTACACCTTC
TRBJ1-2 NA TRBV7-2 NA CASILSGPGEGYTF TGTGCCAGCATCCTCTCTGGCCCCGGGGAAGGCTACACCTTC
TRBJ1-5 NA TRBV4-1 NA CASSPSQWDNQPQHF TGCGCCAGCAGCCCCTCTCAATGGGACAATCAGCCCCAGCATTTT
TRBJ2-1 NA TRBV4-3 NA CASSPGTSSYNEQFF TGCGCCAGCAGCCCGGGGACGAGCTCCTACAATGAGCAGTTCTTC
TRBJ1-1 NA TRBV5-4 NA CASSLGLGSNTEAFF TGTGCCAGCAGCTTGGGTCTGGGGTCGAACACTGAAGCTTTCTTT